This TCR beta chain was documented in a study of cytomegalovirus exposure and HLA in healthy donors. The ends lost 0 bases at V and 2 bases at J; junction bases unmatched: 6. Per germline, CDR1 SGDLS and CDR2 YYNGEE. The CDR3 consists of 16 residues. 60 Vbeta and 13 Jbeta primers were used in PCR. Assay used: immunoSEQ multiplex PCR; TCRdb lists only in-frame clones, some missing. In the table there are some 200,000 clones, over 70% of which are singletons. V gene TRBV9 combines with J gene TRBJ2-5, with TRBD2 identical over 8 bases. The sequence derives from a boy aged 2 to 9 in good health and CMV-seronegative. The sample was PBMCs. The DNA for the CDR3 is TGTGCCAGCAGCGTAGAAGGCGGGAGGTTTCAAGAGACCCAGTACTTC. As protein: CASSVEGGRFQETQYF.